A selection of T cell receptor beta chains follows, all from one sample in a study of cytomegalovirus exposure and HLA in healthy donors. Repertoires were generated with immunoSEQ multiplex PCR, while TCRdb's copy carries only in-frame clones and drops some. This sample yields about 93,000 clones, of which under 85% are seen a single time; under 2.5% belongs to the top ten. The material sequenced was PBMCs. These receptors all stem from a boy younger than 18 in good health and CMV-seronegative. The CDR3 runs from the conserved cysteine through the conserved F or W. D genes are given only for firm matches. Size values are once, few and many counts, or a class for expanded clones, and some rows have none.

D | J | V | size | DNA | CDR3
NA | TRBJ1-5 | TRBV10-3 | few | TGTGCCATCAGTGAGTCAGGGGATAGCAATCAGCCCCAGCATTTT | CAISESGDSNQPQHF
TRBD2 | TRBJ2-1 | TRBV6-5 | NA | TGTGCCAGCGGGAGGGCCCGAAATGAGCAGTTCTTC | CASGRARNEQFF
NA | TRBJ1-5 | TRBV4-3 | few | TGCGCCAGCAGCCAAGAGTTAGCGGAGCCCCAGCATTTT | CASSQELAEPQHF
NA | TRBJ1-2 | TRBV6-1 | few | TGTGCCAGCAGCCCAAATCAGGGAAGCTATGGCTACACCTTC | CASSPNQGSYGYTF
TRBD1 | TRBJ2-7 | TRBV5-4 | NA | TGTGCCAGCAGCTTCCAGGGGGCGAGCGAGCAGTACTTC | CASSFQGASEQYF
TRBD1 | TRBJ2-3 | TRBV7-2 | NA | TGTGCCAGCAGCCGCCGACAGGGAGTGGAAGATACGCAGTATTTT | CASSRRQGVEDTQYF
TRBD1 | TRBJ1-2 | TRBV14 | NA | TGTGCCAGCAGCCAGGGGACAGGGTCGTTTGGCTACACCTTC | CASSQGTGSFGYTF
NA | TRBJ1-1 | TRBV14 | once | TGTGCCAGCAGCCAAGTACAGGGAACTGAAGCTTTCTTT | CASSQVQGTEAFF
TRBD2 | TRBJ2-7 | TRBV4-1 | NA | TGCGCCAGCAGCCAAGATCGTTATACGCGACTAGCAGAAGGCGAGCAGTACTTC | CASSQDRYTRLAEGEQYF
TRBD2 | TRBJ2-1 | TRBV7-2 | NA | TGTGCCAGCAGCCGGACTAGCGGGGCCTACAATGAGCAGTTCTTC | CASSRTSGAYNEQFF
NA | TRBJ1-1 | TRBV7-2 | NA | TGTGCCAGCAGCTCCCCCCCAGGCCCCGAGTTTTTGTTT | CASSSPPGPEFLF
TRBD2 | TRBJ2-5 | TRBV5-4 | NA | TGTGCCAGCAGCTCCTGGGGGGGAAAGGAGACCCAGTACTTC | CASSSWGGKETQYF
NA | TRBJ1-1 | TRBV2 | NA | TGTGCCAGCAGTGGGGCCCCGAACACTGAAGCTTTCTTT | CASSGAPNTEAFF
NA | TRBJ2-7 | TRBV6-5 | NA | TGTGCCAGCAGTACTAGGGACGAGCAGTACTTC | CASSTRDEQYF
NA | TRBJ1-4 | TRBV21-1 | few | TGTGCCAGCAGCAGAGAACCGCGGCAGGAAAAACTGTTTTTT | CASSREPRQEKLFF
NA | TRBJ2-5 | TRBV7-2 | once | TGTGCCAGCAGCTTGGCAGGAAGGTCAAAAGAGACCCAGTACTTC | CASSLAGRSKETQYF
TRBD1 | TRBJ2-7 | TRBV15 | few | TGTGCCACCGGAATGAAGAGTCCTGCTACGACAGGGGAGGAGCAGTACTTC | CATGMKSPATTGEEQYF
NA | TRBJ2-1 | TRBV28 | once | TGTGCCAGTCCCCCGGGCCCAGGGCTGGGGATCAATGAGCAGTTCTTC | CASPPGPGLGINEQFF
TRBD2 | TRBJ2-7 | TRBV4-3 | NA | TGCGCCAGCAGCCACGGACTAGCGGGGACCTACGAGCAGTACTTC | CASSHGLAGTYEQYF
NA | TRBJ2-1 | TRBV19 | few | TGTGCCAGTAGTATAATCCAGGGGTACAATGAGCAGTTCTTC | CASSIIQGYNEQFF
NA | TRBJ2-7 | TRBV2 | few | TGTGCCAGCAGGGAGCAGGGACTTCGTTCCTACGAGCAGTACTTC | CASREQGLRSYEQYF
TRBD1 | TRBJ1-2 | TRBV28 | NA | TGTGCCAGCAGTGACGGGACAGATTATGGCTACACCTTC | CASSDGTDYGYTF
NA | TRBJ2-7 | TRBV6-6 | NA | TGTGCCAGCAGCAAGACAGACTACGAGCAGTACTTC | CASSKTDYEQYF
NA | TRBJ1-6 | TRBV7-2 | NA | TGTGCCAGCAGCTCAACGTGGAGGATCGTCGATAATTCACCCCTCCACTTT | CASSSTWRIVDNSPLHF
TRBD2 | TRBJ2-2 | TRBV5-1 | NA | TGCGCCAGCAGCGGGAGGACTAGCGGGGGCACCGGGGAGCTGTTTTTT | CASSGRTSGGTGELFF
TRBD1 | TRBJ1-1 | TRBV19 | NA | TGTGCCAGTAGTTTCGGGACAGGAAAAACTGAAGCTTTCTTT | CASSFGTGKTEAFF
NA | TRBJ1-5 | TRBV4-1 | once | TGCGCCAGCAGCCAAGCCAAAGAGGCGGGGAATCAGCCCCAGCATTTT | CASSQAKEAGNQPQHF
NA | TRBJ1-5 | TRBV18 | NA | TGTGCCAGCTCCGATAGGACGGACTGGCCCCAGCATTTT | CASSDRTDWPQHF
TRBD1 | TRBJ2-7 | TRBV6-5 | NA | TGTGCCAGCAGTTCATTCTCAGGGGGCGTCTACGAGCAGTACTTC | CASSSFSGGVYEQYF
NA | TRBJ2-5 | TRBV28 | NA | TGTGCCAGCAGTTTCCGTGGACAGCCCCAAGAGACCCAGTACTTC | CASSFRGQPQETQYF
NA | TRBJ1-1 | TRBV6-1 | few | TGTGCCAGCAGTGAAGGCCAGTTTAACACTGAAGCTTTCTTT | CASSEGQFNTEAFF
TRBD1 | TRBJ1-4 | TRBV4-2 | NA | TGTGCCAGCAGCCCTGGGACAGAAGGCTTAAGTAATGAAAAACTGTTTTTT | CASSPGTEGLSNEKLFF
NA | TRBJ2-1 | TRBV7-9 | NA | TGTGCCAGCAGCTCGGACAGTTCCAATGAGCAGTTCTTC | CASSSDSSNEQFF
NA | TRBJ1-3 | TRBV10-1 | NA | TGCGCCAGCAGTGAATCCGGTCGGAGTGGAAACACCATATATTTT | CASSESGRSGNTIYF
NA | TRBJ1-1 | TRBV7-2 | few | TGTGCCAGCAGCCGGGGTGAAGCTTTCTTT | CASSRGEAFF
TRBD1 | TRBJ2-7 | TRBV30 | few | TGTGCCTGGAGTGTACAGGGGATCGGCTACGAGCAGTACTTC | CAWSVQGIGYEQYF
NA | TRBJ2-3 | TRBV20-1 | NA | TGCAGTGCTAGTAGCACGCAGTATTTT | CSASSTQYF
NA | TRBJ2-6 | TRBV9 | NA | TGTGCCAGCAGCGTAGAGGTCCCGGGCGGACACTCTGGGGCCAACGTCCTGACTTTC | CASSVEVPGGHSGANVLTF
NA | TRBJ1-2 | TRBV6-1 | NA | TGTGCCAGCAGTGAAGGTTTTGACGCGGTATATGGCTACACCTTC | CASSEGFDAVYGYTF
NA | TRBJ1-2 | TRBV6-5 | NA | TGTGCCAGCAGTTACCGGGACACCGGAGGCTACACCTTC | CASSYRDTGGYTF
TRBD1 | TRBJ2-1 | TRBV28 | once | TGTGCCAGCCCGAGAGGGGACAGGGGAACCTACAATGAGCAGTTCTTC | CASPRGDRGTYNEQFF
NA | TRBJ1-1 | TRBV19 | NA | TGTGCCAGTAGTAGGACAGAGATGAACACTGAAGCTTTCTTT | CASSRTEMNTEAFF